The rows below give T cell receptor beta chains drawn from one sample of a study of blood T cell repertoires in COVID-19. This table comes from immunoSEQ multiplex PCR, and its TCRdb copy is limited to in-frame clones, with some not included. The repertoire holds tens of thousands of clones, with approximately 84% as singletons. Sample: peripheral blood. The receptors were gathered from a man aged 55 to 70 with acute or convalescent COVID-19. The CDR3 runs from the conserved cysteine through the conserved F or W. A D gene is named only where the DNA matches it firmly. Clone size is given for some rows only: seen once, a few or many times, or a class if the clone is expanded.

d_call: TRBD1
v_call: TRBV7-3
clone_size: -
j_call: TRBJ2-7
cdr3_length: 14
cdr3_aa: CASSRDRGPYEQYF
cdr3_nt: TGTGCCAGCAGCCGAGACAGGGGCCCCTACGAGCAGTACTTC

d_call: -
v_call: TRBV28
clone_size: -
j_call: TRBJ2-3
cdr3_length: 13
cdr3_aa: CASIISGTDTQYF
cdr3_nt: TGTGCCAGCATAATCTCCGGCACAGATACGCAGTATTTT

d_call: TRBD2
v_call: TRBV29-1
clone_size: -
j_call: TRBJ2-3
cdr3_length: 13
cdr3_aa: CSTIAGFADTQYF
cdr3_nt: TGCAGCACAATAGCGGGTTTCGCAGATACGCAGTATTTT

d_call: TRBD1
v_call: TRBV5-1
clone_size: -
j_call: TRBJ2-4
cdr3_length: 15
cdr3_aa: CASSLDRVGQNIQYF
cdr3_nt: TGCGCCAGCAGTCTGGACAGGGTGGGGCAAAACATTCAGTACTTC

d_call: -
v_call: TRBV29-1
clone_size: few
j_call: TRBJ2-4
cdr3_length: 14
cdr3_aa: CSVQGLLAKNIQYF
cdr3_nt: TGCAGCGTCCAGGGTTTACTAGCCAAAAACATTCAGTACTTC

d_call: TRBD1
v_call: TRBV29-1
clone_size: -
j_call: TRBJ2-7
cdr3_length: 18
cdr3_aa: CSVEGSVEDRGSSYEQYF
cdr3_nt: TGCAGCGTTGAAGGCTCGGTGGAGGACAGGGGTAGTTCTTACGAGCAGTACTTC

d_call: -
v_call: TRBV18
clone_size: -
j_call: TRBJ2-1
cdr3_length: 12
cdr3_aa: CASSPTRNEQFF
cdr3_nt: TGTGCCAGCTCACCTACGAGGAATGAGCAGTTCTTC

d_call: TRBD1
v_call: TRBV5-4
clone_size: -
j_call: TRBJ1-5
cdr3_length: 14
cdr3_aa: CASSLQGADQPQHF
cdr3_nt: TGTGCCAGCAGCTTACAGGGGGCCGATCAGCCCCAGCATTTT

d_call: TRBD1
v_call: TRBV5-5
clone_size: -
j_call: TRBJ2-7
cdr3_length: 15
cdr3_aa: CASSSPGQGSKEQYF
cdr3_nt: TGTGCCAGCAGCTCCCCGGGACAGGGGAGTAAAGAGCAGTACTTC

d_call: -
v_call: TRBV7-7
clone_size: -
j_call: TRBJ2-6
cdr3_length: 15
cdr3_aa: CASSLGGPGANVLTF
cdr3_nt: TGTGCCAGCAGCTTAGGGGGGCCTGGGGCCAACGTCCTGACTTTC

d_call: TRBD1
v_call: TRBV4-1
clone_size: -
j_call: TRBJ1-1
cdr3_length: 14
cdr3_aa: CASRPGQGGTEAFF
cdr3_nt: TGCGCCAGCAGACCCGGACAGGGGGGCACTGAAGCTTTCTTT

d_call: TRBD1
v_call: TRBV19
clone_size: -
j_call: TRBJ2-3
cdr3_length: 13
cdr3_aa: CASSPDRADTQYF
cdr3_nt: TGTGCCAGTAGCCCGGACAGGGCCGATACGCAGTATTTT

d_call: -
v_call: TRBV5-1
clone_size: -
j_call: TRBJ2-3
cdr3_length: 15
cdr3_aa: CASSLVVGASDTQYF
cdr3_nt: TGCGCCAGCAGCTTGGTGGTGGGGGCCTCAGATACGCAGTATTTT

d_call: -
v_call: TRBV2
clone_size: -
j_call: TRBJ2-2
cdr3_length: 12
cdr3_aa: CASRGDAGELFF
cdr3_nt: TGTGCCAGCAGGGGCGATGCCGGGGAGCTGTTTTTT

d_call: -
v_call: TRBV5-4
clone_size: -
j_call: TRBJ2-3
cdr3_length: 14
cdr3_aa: CASRVPGLTDTQYF
cdr3_nt: TGTGCCAGCAGGGTCCCGGGGTTAACAGATACGCAGTATTTT

d_call: TRBD1
v_call: TRBV7-9
clone_size: -
j_call: TRBJ2-1
cdr3_length: 13
cdr3_aa: CASSLGQGDEQFF
cdr3_nt: TGTGCCAGCAGCTTAGGGCAGGGGGATGAGCAGTTCTTC

d_call: -
v_call: TRBV6-6
clone_size: -
j_call: TRBJ1-3
cdr3_length: 14
cdr3_aa: CASSQQGPGNTIYF
cdr3_nt: TGTGCCAGCAGTCAACAGGGACCTGGAAACACCATATATTTT

d_call: TRBD1
v_call: TRBV7-2
clone_size: -
j_call: TRBJ1-2
cdr3_length: 14
cdr3_aa: CASSWGQGDYGYTF
cdr3_nt: TGTGCCAGCAGCTGGGGACAGGGGGACTATGGCTACACCTTC